This T cell receptor beta chain is from a study of blood T cell repertoires in COVID-19. Study-level information: The cDNA or gDNA used as material had been derived from T cells, B-cell-depleted T cells, or PBMCs.

This clone was recorded only once. The CDR3 is 9 residues long. The V gene's germline CDR1 is LNHDA and CDR2 SQIVND (reference sequence). V was clipped by 10 bases and J by 5 bases, with 4 bases between them. Sequencing was performed with immunoSEQ multiplex PCR; in TCRdb, only in-frame clones are kept and a portion is missing. Of around 80,000 clones in the sample, 70% to 80% were seen once. The chain couples TRBV19 to TRBJ2-3; D call uncertain. This TCR came from a man aged 50 to 60 with active or convalescent COVID-19. Sample: peripheral blood. The CDR3, as DNA: TGTGCCACCGGAGATACGCAGTATTTT. Protein: CATGDTQYF.